This is a list of T cell receptor beta chains from one sample in a study of T cell responses to AZD1222 COVID-19 vaccine. Sequencing was performed with immunoSEQ multiplex PCR; in TCRdb, only in-frame clones are kept and a portion is missing. In the table there are 150,000 to 200,000 clones, just over 90% of which are singletons. This material consisted of peripheral blood, taken on day 0 of AZD1222 vaccination. All receptors derive from an adult in good health. The CDR3 runs from the conserved cysteine through the conserved F or W. D genes are given only for firm matches. Expanded clones get a size class; other rows say once, few or many, or leave the size out.

d_gene: -; j_gene: TRBJ2-5; abundance: -; v_gene: TRBV6-6; CDR3aa: CASSSRRETQYF; CDR3nt: TGTGCCAGCAGTTCCCGGCGCGAGACCCAGTACTTC
d_gene: TRBD1; j_gene: TRBJ1-1; abundance: -; v_gene: TRBV7-9; CDR3aa: CASSSDRVSYLNTEAFF; CDR3nt: TGTGCCAGCAGCTCGGACAGGGTTTCATATTTGAACACTGAAGCTTTCTTT
d_gene: -; j_gene: TRBJ2-7; abundance: -; v_gene: TRBV4-3; CDR3aa: CASSQDGESYEQYF; CDR3nt: TGCGCCAGCAGCCAAGATGGCGAGTCCTACGAGCAGTACTTC
d_gene: TRBD1; j_gene: TRBJ2-7; abundance: -; v_gene: TRBV7-6; CDR3aa: CASSLDRGDYEQYF; CDR3nt: TGTGCCAGCAGCTTAGACAGGGGGGACTACGAGCAGTACTTC
d_gene: -; j_gene: TRBJ1-1; abundance: -; v_gene: TRBV12-3/TRBV12-4; CDR3aa: CASSFVENTEAFF; CDR3nt: TGTGCCAGCAGTTTCGTTGAGAACACTGAAGCTTTCTTT
d_gene: -; j_gene: TRBJ1-2; abundance: -; v_gene: TRBV6-2/TRBV6-3; CDR3aa: CASSYREGYTF; CDR3nt: TGTGCCAGCAGTTACCGGGAAGGCTACACCTTC
d_gene: -; j_gene: TRBJ1-6; abundance: -; v_gene: TRBV6-6; CDR3aa: CASNRAQGSPLHF; CDR3nt: TGTGCCAGCAACAGGGCCCAGGGTTCACCCCTCCACTTT
d_gene: -; j_gene: TRBJ2-5; abundance: once; v_gene: TRBV6-2/TRBV6-3; CDR3aa: CASSYLGAETQYF; CDR3nt: TGTGCCAGCAGTTACCTGGGAGCGGAGACCCAGTACTTC
d_gene: TRBD1; j_gene: TRBJ1-1; abundance: -; v_gene: TRBV18; CDR3aa: CASSPGQGWVTEAFF; CDR3nt: TGTGCCAGCTCACCGGGACAGGGGTGGGTAACTGAAGCTTTCTTT
d_gene: TRBD1; j_gene: TRBJ2-7; abundance: once; v_gene: TRBV19; CDR3aa: CATRDRGLYEQYF; CDR3nt: TGTGCCACCAGGGACAGGGGGCTTTACGAGCAGTACTTC
d_gene: -; j_gene: TRBJ1-1; abundance: once; v_gene: TRBV9; CDR3aa: CASSVRAATEAFF; CDR3nt: TGTGCCAGCAGCGTGAGGGCGGCCACTGAAGCTTTCTTT
d_gene: TRBD1; j_gene: TRBJ2-2; abundance: -; v_gene: TRBV3-1/TRBV3-2; CDR3aa: CASRQRPGQGSPGELFF; CDR3nt: TGTGCCAGCAGACAGAGACCGGGACAGGGGTCTCCCGGGGAGCTGTTTTTT
d_gene: TRBD1; j_gene: TRBJ1-1; abundance: -; v_gene: TRBV19; CDR3aa: CASSSTGGGTEAFF; CDR3nt: TGTGCCAGTAGTTCGACAGGGGGCGGCACTGAAGCTTTCTTT
d_gene: -; j_gene: TRBJ1-5; abundance: -; v_gene: TRBV13; CDR3aa: CASSLGPPGGRNQPQHF; CDR3nt: TGTGCCAGCAGCTTAGGCCCTCCGGGGGGGCGTAATCAGCCCCAGCATTTT
d_gene: -; j_gene: TRBJ2-1; abundance: -; v_gene: TRBV6-2/TRBV6-3; CDR3aa: CASSYRGSSYNEQFF; CDR3nt: TGTGCCAGCAGTTACAGGGGGAGCTCCTACAATGAGCAGTTCTTC
d_gene: -; j_gene: TRBJ2-3; abundance: once; v_gene: TRBV20-1; CDR3aa: CRAVGDTQYF; CDR3nt: TGCAGGGCTGTGGGAGATACGCAGTATTTT
d_gene: TRBD1; j_gene: TRBJ1-4; abundance: -; v_gene: TRBV27; CDR3aa: CASSQDRGNNEKLFF; CDR3nt: TGTGCCAGCAGCCAGGACAGGGGCAATAATGAAAAACTGTTTTTT
d_gene: -; j_gene: TRBJ1-3; abundance: -; v_gene: TRBV6-6; CDR3aa: CASSYGVGRSGNTIYF; CDR3nt: TGTGCCAGCAGTTACGGGGTTGGGCGCTCTGGAAACACCATATATTTT
d_gene: TRBD2; j_gene: TRBJ2-7; abundance: once; v_gene: TRBV7-6; CDR3aa: CASSPTSGRIYEQYF; CDR3nt: TGTGCCAGCAGCCCCACTAGCGGGCGGATCTACGAGCAGTACTTC
d_gene: -; j_gene: TRBJ1-1; abundance: once; v_gene: TRBV5-8; CDR3aa: CASSLQRSWAAFF; CDR3nt: TGTGCCAGCAGCTTACAGAGGAGTTGGGCCGCTTTCTTT
d_gene: TRBD1; j_gene: TRBJ1-5; abundance: -; v_gene: TRBV19; CDR3aa: CASKLTGGANQPQHF; CDR3nt: TGTGCCAGTAAGCTAACAGGGGGCGCGAATCAGCCCCAGCATTTT
d_gene: -; j_gene: TRBJ1-4; abundance: -; v_gene: TRBV3-1/TRBV3-2; CDR3aa: CASREAGPNEKLFF; CDR3nt: TGTGCCAGCAGGGAGGCAGGGCCTAATGAAAAACTGTTTTTT
d_gene: TRBD1; j_gene: TRBJ1-2; abundance: few; v_gene: TRBV11-2; CDR3aa: CASSSDRNYGYTF; CDR3nt: TGTGCCAGCAGCTCGGACAGGAACTATGGCTACACCTTC
d_gene: TRBD2; j_gene: TRBJ2-3; abundance: -; v_gene: TRBV6-2/TRBV6-3; CDR3aa: CASSYQGLAAPSTDTQYF; CDR3nt: TGTGCCAGCAGTTACCAAGGACTAGCGGCTCCTAGCACAGATACGCAGTATTTT
d_gene: TRBD2; j_gene: TRBJ2-1; abundance: -; v_gene: TRBV5-4; CDR3aa: CASSLAGGSSYNEQFF; CDR3nt: TGTGCCAGCAGCCTAGCGGGGGGGAGCTCCTACAATGAGCAGTTCTTC
d_gene: -; j_gene: TRBJ2-1; abundance: -; v_gene: TRBV6-4; CDR3aa: CASSPEDYSNEQFF; CDR3nt: TGTGCCAGCAGTCCAGAAGATTACTCCAATGAGCAGTTCTTC
d_gene: -; j_gene: TRBJ1-1; abundance: -; v_gene: TRBV4-2; CDR3aa: CASSRTRGVNTEAFF; CDR3nt: TGTGCCAGCAGCCGGACGAGGGGAGTGAACACTGAAGCTTTCTTT
d_gene: -; j_gene: TRBJ2-2; abundance: -; v_gene: TRBV5-1; CDR3aa: CASSLAGAPNTGELFF; CDR3nt: TGCGCCAGCAGCTTGGCGGGGGCTCCCAACACCGGGGAGCTGTTTTTT
d_gene: TRBD2; j_gene: TRBJ2-1; abundance: -; v_gene: TRBV9; CDR3aa: CASSVSGGYNEQFF; CDR3nt: TGTGCCAGCAGCGTATCCGGGGGGTACAATGAGCAGTTCTTC